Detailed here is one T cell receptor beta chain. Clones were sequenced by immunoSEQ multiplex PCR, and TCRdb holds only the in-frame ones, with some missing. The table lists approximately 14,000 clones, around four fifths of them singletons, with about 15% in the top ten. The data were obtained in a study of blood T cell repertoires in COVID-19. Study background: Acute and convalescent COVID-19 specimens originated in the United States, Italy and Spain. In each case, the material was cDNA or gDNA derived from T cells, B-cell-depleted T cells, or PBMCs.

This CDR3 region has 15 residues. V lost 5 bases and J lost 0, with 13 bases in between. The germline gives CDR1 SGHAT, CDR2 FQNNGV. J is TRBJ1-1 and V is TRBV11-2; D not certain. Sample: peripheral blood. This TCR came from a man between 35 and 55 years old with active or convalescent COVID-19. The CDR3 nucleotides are TGTGCCAGCAGCCTGGGAGGCGGGCTGAACACTGAAGCTTTCTTT. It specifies CASSLGGGLNTEAFF.